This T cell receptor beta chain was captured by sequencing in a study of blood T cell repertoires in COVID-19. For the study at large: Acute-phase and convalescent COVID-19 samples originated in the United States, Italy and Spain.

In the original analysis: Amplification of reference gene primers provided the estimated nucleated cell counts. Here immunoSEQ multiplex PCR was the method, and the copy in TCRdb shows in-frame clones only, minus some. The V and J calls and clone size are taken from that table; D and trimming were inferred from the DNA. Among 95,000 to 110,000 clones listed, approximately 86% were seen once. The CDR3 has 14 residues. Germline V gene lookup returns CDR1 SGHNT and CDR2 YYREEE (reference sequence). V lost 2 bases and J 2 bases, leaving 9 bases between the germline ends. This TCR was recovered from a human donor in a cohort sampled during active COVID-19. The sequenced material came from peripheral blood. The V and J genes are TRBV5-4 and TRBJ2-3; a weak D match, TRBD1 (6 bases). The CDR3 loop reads CASSFGGHTDTQYF. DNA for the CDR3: TGTGCCAGCAGCTTTGGGGGACACACAGATACGCAGTATTTT.